The clone carrying this T cell receptor beta chain is a singleton in its sample. Germline V gene sequence: CDR1 SGDLS, CDR2 YYNGEE. V shed 1 base, J shed 2 bases, and the junction held 6 bases outside the gene matches. There are 15 residues in the CDR3. The data were obtained in a study of tumour-infiltrating T cells in Burkitt lymphoma. Method: immunoSEQ multiplex PCR; TCRdb's copy keeps in-frame clones and lacks some. The sample yields around 15,000 clones, 80% seen once. The clonotype comes from a human donor with diffuse large B-cell lymphoma. Sequences were obtained from tumor tissue. The chain combines TRBV9 with TRBJ2-7; 7 bases are a match to TRBD2. The CDR3 sequence: CASSVSAGETYEQYF. The DNA for the CDR3 is TGTGCCAGCAGCGTATCTGCGGGAGAAACCTACGAGCAGTACTTC.